These 12 T cell receptor beta chains were sequenced from one sample in a study of T cells after yellow fever vaccination. TCRdb fed the 5' RACE reads into MiXCR, producing one record per CDR3 protein. Of some 320,000 distinct CDR3 sequences listed, 4.1% were seen once; the top ten hold approximately 25%. This specimen consisted of PBMCs, obtained 5 days after the yellow fever booster vaccination. The receptor source for this set is a man aged 18 to 29 who received the YFV17D yellow fever vaccine.

This clonotype was picked up a small number of times. The chain joins TRBV20-1 to TRBJ1-6, with TRBD1 identical over 9 bases. CDR3 length: 12 amino acids. Germline CDR1 is DFQATT and CDR2 is SNEGSKA (reference sequence). V lost 7 bases to trimming and J lost 9 bases; unmatched junction nucleotides: 4. CDR3 DNA sequence: TGCAGTGGGGGACAGGGTGGTTCACCCCTCCACTTT. It encodes CSGGQGGSPLHF.

This clonotype has at least ten counts. This chain uses TRBV20-1 with TRBJ2-3; D perhaps matches TRBD2 (6 bases). This CDR3 is built from 18 residues. Trimming left V 2 bases short and J 0 bases short, with 21 bases between. Germline assignment: CDR1 DFQATT and CDR2 SNEGSKA (reference sequence). The CDR3 loop is CSARPSFSRGTSTDTQYF. CDR3 in DNA: TGCAGTGCTAGACCCTCATTTTCGCGGGGCACTAGCACAGATACGCAGTATTTT.

This clonotype was detected a few times. CDR3 nucleotide sequence: TGTGCCAGCAGTTACAACCCACGGAACAATCAGCCCCAGCATTTT. It is translated as CASSYNPRNNQPQHF. The rearrangement joins TRBV6-2 or TRBV6-3 to TRBJ1-5; D unclear. Germline-derived CDR1 and CDR2 are MNHEY and SVGEGT. CDR3 length: 15 residues. V dropped 2 bases and J dropped 3 bases, with 11 bases sitting between them.

V and J are TRBV6-5 and TRBJ2-7; 7 positions match TRBD2. Per the germline V gene, CDR1 is MNHEY and CDR2 is SVGAGI. The CDR3 spans 9 residues. The CDR3 spells CAAGYEQYF. CDR3 coding DNA: TGTGCAGCGGGGTACGAGCAGTACTTC.

In its sample, this clonotype was seen many times. The V and J genes are TRBV4-1 and TRBJ2-2, with 8 bases aligning to TRBD1. This CDR3 is 16 amino acids long. Germline-derived CDR1 and CDR2 are MGHRA and YSYEKL. Trimming cost V 4 bases and J 7 bases; bases outside gene matches: 11. CDR3: CASSPRTGKGIGELFF. In DNA form, the CDR3 reads TGCGCCAGCAGCCCACGGACAGGGAAGGGAATCGGGGAGCTGTTTTTT.

The gene calls are TRBV24-1 and TRBJ2-3; 10 nucleotides agree with TRBD2. J was trimmed by 3 bases and V by 9 bases; bases with no gene match: 14. This CDR3 has 17 amino acids. Germline V gives CDR1 KGHDR, CDR2 SFDVKD. In DNA, the CDR3 is TGTGCCACCGAGGTTAAAGAAGGGACTAGCGTTACAGATACGCAGTATTTT. The encoded protein is CATEVKEGTSVTDTQYF.

In this sample, this clonotype turned up many times. The genes are TRBV6-5 and TRBJ2-3; 9 bases align to TRBD2. Germline trimming cut 6 bases from V and 1 base from J; bases unmatched to any gene: 11. The CDR3 totals 17 residues. The germline V gene encodes CDR1 MNHEY and CDR2 SVGAGI. The CDR3 is CASRGWGAGGRTDTQYF. CDR3 nucleotides: TGTGCCAGCAGAGGTTGGGGAGCGGGAGGCCGCACAGATACGCAGTATTTT.

This clonotype was seen at least ten times. The chain is built from TRBV7-6 and TRBJ2-3; 7 bases align to TRBD2. The CDR3 runs to 14 residues. Germline V gives CDR1 SGHVS, CDR2 FNYEAQ. V gave up 4 bases and J gave up 4 bases; unmatched junction bases: 5. In nucleotides, the CDR3 is TGTGCCAGCAGCTCGGGAGGCAGCCCAGATACGCAGTATTTT. Translation gives CASSSGGSPDTQYF.

The chain joins TRBV14 to TRBJ1-1, with 7 bases matching TRBD1. After removal of 2 bases from V and 1 base from J, the junction contained 13 bases not matched to a gene. Germline loops: CDR1 SGHDN, CDR2 FVKESK. CDR3 length: 18 residues. CDR3: CASSQFPQMTGRNTEAFF. CDR3 nucleotide sequence: TGTGCCAGCAGCCAATTTCCCCAGATGACAGGGAGGAACACTGAAGCTTTCTTT.

This clonotype was seen more than once but under ten times. J is TRBJ1-4 and V is TRBV28; D gene uncertain. The germline gives CDR1 MDHEN, CDR2 SYDVKM. The CDR3 is made up of 13 amino acids. The V gene lost 7 bases and the J gene lost 4 bases, with 10 bases spanning the gap. The CDR3 sequence is CASNSRVNEKLFF. CDR3 nucleotide sequence: TGTGCCAGCAATTCCAGAGTTAATGAAAAACTGTTTTTT.

The rearrangement links TRBV24-1 to TRBJ2-3, with a possible D match to TRBD1 (6 bases). Germline CDR1 reads KGHDR; CDR2 reads SFDVKD. The V gene lost 4 bases and the J gene lost 7 bases, with 14 bases spanning the gap. The CDR3 has 14 residues. CDR3 protein: CATSDRDGTYTQYF. For the CDR3, the DNA is TGTGCCACCAGTGACCGTGACGGGACATATACGCAGTATTTT.

The CDR3 sequence is CAWSNRGRGGTDTQYF. DNA for the CDR3: TGTGCCTGGAGTAACCGGGGCCGAGGGGGCACAGATACGCAGTATTTT. The chain has TRBV30 and TRBJ2-3; D may match TRBD1 or TRBD2 (5 bases each). The CDR3 is made up of 16 amino acids. Germline V lookup: CDR1 GTSNPN, CDR2 SVGIG (reference sequence). V lost 2 bases and J 1 base, leaving 16 bases between the germline ends.